A single T cell receptor (beta chain) is shown here with its context. Recruits, aged 18 to 89 years, lived in 24 US areas. Participants reported their clinical history, and cohort assignment relied on those reports. This sample was included in a study of blood T cell repertoires in COVID-19. Study information: PBMCs, B-cell-depleted T cells, or T cells were the source of the cDNA or gDNA that made up the material.

Libraries were prepared by immunoSEQ multiplex PCR; TCRdb keeps only in-frame clonotypes and omits some of them. The data contain 200,000 to 300,000 clones, about 87% of them seen just once; the ten biggest clones take up more than 1%. The receptor's source is a woman between 35 and 50 years old with acute COVID-19. The specimen was PBMCs or T cells enriched from blood (not recorded which).

Here the CDR3 reads CASSPRQGSINEQFF. CDR3 nucleotides: TGTGCCAGTAGTCCGCGACAGGGTTCTATAAATGAGCAGTTCTTC. The chain carries TRBV19 and TRBJ2-1; 7 bases fit TRBD1. CDR3 length equals 15 residues. The ends lost 5 bases at V and 7 bases at J; junction bases unmatched: 11. Germline V gene lookup returns CDR1 LNHDA and CDR2 SQIVND (reference sequence).